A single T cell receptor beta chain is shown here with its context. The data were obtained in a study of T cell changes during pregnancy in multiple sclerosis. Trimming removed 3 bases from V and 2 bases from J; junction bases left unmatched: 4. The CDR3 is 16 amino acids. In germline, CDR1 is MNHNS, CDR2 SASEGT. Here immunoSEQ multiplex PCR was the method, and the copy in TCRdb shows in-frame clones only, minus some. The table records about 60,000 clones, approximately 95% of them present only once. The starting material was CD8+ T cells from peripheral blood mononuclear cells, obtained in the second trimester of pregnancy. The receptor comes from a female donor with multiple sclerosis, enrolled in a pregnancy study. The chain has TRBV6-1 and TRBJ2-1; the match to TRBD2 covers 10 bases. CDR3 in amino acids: CASSDLSGRPYNEQFF. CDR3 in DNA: TGTGCCAGCAGTGACCTTAGCGGGAGGCCCTACAATGAGCAGTTCTTC.